The table lists the clone carrying this T cell receptor (beta chain) with many counts. Antigen: not known. Construction of naive CD8 libraries employed roughly 20,000 to 1,000,000 sorted cells together with 10%, 30% or 50% RNA. The sample originates from a study of molecular identifiers for immune sequencing clone quantification. Whole-study results and caveats: The sizes of highly expanded clones could be underestimated when identical TCR molecules share a barcode. The study reportedly detected spiked Jurkat TCR RNA from one cell among about 1.1 million naive cells.

The V end lost 5 bases, the J end lost 3 bases, and 14 bases lay between the germline ends. Per the germline V gene, CDR1 is SGHTA and CDR2 is FQGNSA. The CDR3 is made up of 14 amino acids. Preparation methods for the bulk TCR libraries were those previously described, with listed TCR primers. TCRdb called the PCR reads again in MiXCR, with one record for every CDR3 protein. The data hold 60,000 to 70,000 distinct CDR3 sequences, with over 15% observed a single time. The sequence was obtained from a human donor in good health. Some libraries in this study had Jurkat cell RNA spiked in. This chain joins TRBV7-2 and TRBJ2-7, with D possibly TRBD2 on 6 matching bases. Sequencing was done on a sample of naive CD8+ T cells from blood, with Jurkat cell RNA spiked in. Subset meaning: FACS-sorted CD8+CD4-CCR7+CD45RA+ naive T cells. The CDR3 coding sequence is TGTGCCAGCAGCCCCGGGGATAGCGGCTACGAGCAGTACTTC. Its protein product is CASSPGDSGYEQYF.